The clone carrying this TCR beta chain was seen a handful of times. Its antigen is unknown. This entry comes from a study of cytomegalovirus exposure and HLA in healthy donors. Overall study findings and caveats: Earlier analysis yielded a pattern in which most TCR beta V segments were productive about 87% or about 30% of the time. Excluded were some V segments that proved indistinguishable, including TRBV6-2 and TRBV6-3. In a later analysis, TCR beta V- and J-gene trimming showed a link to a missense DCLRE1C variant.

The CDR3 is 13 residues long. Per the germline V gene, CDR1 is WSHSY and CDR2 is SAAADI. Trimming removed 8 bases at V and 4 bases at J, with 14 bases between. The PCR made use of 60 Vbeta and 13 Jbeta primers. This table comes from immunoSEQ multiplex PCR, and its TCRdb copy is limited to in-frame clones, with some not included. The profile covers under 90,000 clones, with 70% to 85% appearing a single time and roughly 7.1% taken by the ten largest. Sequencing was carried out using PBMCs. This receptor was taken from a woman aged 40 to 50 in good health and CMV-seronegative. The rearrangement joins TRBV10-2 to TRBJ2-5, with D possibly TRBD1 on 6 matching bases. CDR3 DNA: TGCGCCAGCGCGAGGGTGGGGGCAGAGACCCAGTACTTC. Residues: CASARVGAETQYF.